This T cell receptor (beta chain) comes out of a study of T cells in Graves' hyperthyroidism and ophthalmopathy (dated by TCRdb to between 2017 and 2020). Describing the broader study: Peripheral blood samples were taken at the time of initial diagnosis, prior to any treatment. The paper describes TCR Vbeta CDR3 sequencing of 140 or so peripheral blood samples, made up of 43 ophthalmopathy patients, 70 to 75 hyperthyroidism patients and approximately 17 progressor patients. The study also compared thyroid tissue and blood T-cell repertoires from a handful of Graves' hyperthyroidism patients. The approximately 98 discovery patients were randomly divided into training and test sets at a 7:3 ratio. Prospective prediction of ophthalmopathy was tested in an independent validation cohort of 18 to 20 hyperthyroidism patients and some 17 patients who later progressed to ophthalmopathy. Once sampling was done, hyperthyroidism patients were given methimazole at a starting dose of 30 mg daily, whereas ophthalmopathy patients were given high-dose intravenous methylprednisolone. A discovery cohort of around 100 patients, about 40 with Graves' ophthalmopathy and 55 to 60 with stable Graves' hyperthyroidism, was used to find distinguishing TCR V-J signatures.

This clonotype was seen ten or more times. No cognate antigen has been identified for it. Base qualities were left out, and no much larger clone turns up one base away. CDR1 and CDR2 are drawn from the germline V gene (reference sequence): DFQATT, SNEGSKA. V and J are truncated by 0 bases and 5 bases respectively, leaving an intervening sequence of 16 bases. Including the terminal cysteine and phenylalanine, the CDR3 comprises 15 residues. CDR3 DNA is the only sequence kept; it has 45 bases, read in frame from the first base. Results the study describes overall, beyond this receptor: Blood samples also contained most of the expanded thyroid clonotypes (frequency above 0.001), which suggests that blood repertoires may reflect thyroid immune responses. In validation, progression to ophthalmopathy was predicted by the model with around 70% sensitivity and 72% to 85% specificity, a median of roughly six months before onset. No statistical method was used to fix the sample size in advance, and group allocation was not hidden from the investigators. A 13 V-J signature model separated ophthalmopathy from stable hyperthyroidism, with nearly 90% sensitivity and 81% to 82% specificity in cross-validation and 80%/75% in testing.

Hyperthyroidism patients were aged 18 to 65 years and newly diagnosed, with disease duration of less than 2 months. Any patient with an uncontrolled infection, another autoimmune disease, pregnancy or lactation was excluded. Diagnoses relied on clinical symptoms, serum thyroxine and TRAb, thyroid ultrasound and orbital computed tomography. Blood from progressor patients was drawn when they were first diagnosed with hyperthyroidism, before any ophthalmopathy symptoms appeared. PBMCs were separated from approximately 9.9 ml of fresh peripheral blood using Ficoll-Paque density gradient centrifugation. Progressor patients were first diagnosed with Graves' hyperthyroidism and then developed ophthalmopathy during follow-up. Total RNA was extracted using Trizol reagent, and RNA quality was assessed on an Agilent 2100 Bioanalyzer. The TCR beta CDR3 regions were amplified from RNA transcripts. The TCR CDR3 was subjected to a first round of RT-PCR using the HTBI primer set and the Qiagen OneStep RT-PCR kit. The libraries were constructed in a second round of multiplex PCR and then size-selected and purified. Libraries were sequenced paired-end with 100 bp reads on an Illumina HiSeq2000. The source study handled its data this way. SOAPnuke was used to process the raw data, throwing out any read that contained adapters or uncalled bases, had a mean Phred below 15, or lacked an exact constant-primer or identifier match. High-quality paired reads were merged using COPE v1.2.5, and each unique nucleotide sequence was defined as a clonotype. Clonotypes were aligned to IMGT TRBV, TRBD and TRBJ reference segments using MiTCR v1.1. Only V-J combinations with frequency above 0.0001, covering about 99% of repertoires, were analysed. A TCS score was defined as the ratio between F50 (clonal expansion) and ExV (chaos), using BLOSUM62-based TCRdist between CDR3 peptides within each V-J. Welch's t-statistics and random forest reduced 450 to 600 V-J features to around 14, which were used in a naive Bayes classifier (R e1071). TCRdb took the public reads, trimmed them with fastp at Q25, ran MiXCR for clone calling and kept in-frame beta chains. Entries are consolidated by CDR3 protein sequence, retaining the most common genes and DNA. Here the V and J calls rest on TCRdb's processing, not on the authors' analysis. Across this sample there are approximately 400,000 distinct CDR3 sequences, with more than 15% seen only once. The leading ten clones occupy roughly 26% of the sample.

The chain is encoded by TRBV20-1 joined to TRBJ2-5; TRBD2 is possibly the D segment (6 matching bases). This receptor was obtained from a woman aged 18-35 years with Graves' hyperthyroidism that later progressed to Graves' ophthalmopathy. The specimen sequenced was blood. CDR3 reads: CSARDGLGGTETQYF. The DNA sequence reads TGCAGTGCTAGAGATGGGCTGGGCGGGACGGAGACCCAGTACTTC.